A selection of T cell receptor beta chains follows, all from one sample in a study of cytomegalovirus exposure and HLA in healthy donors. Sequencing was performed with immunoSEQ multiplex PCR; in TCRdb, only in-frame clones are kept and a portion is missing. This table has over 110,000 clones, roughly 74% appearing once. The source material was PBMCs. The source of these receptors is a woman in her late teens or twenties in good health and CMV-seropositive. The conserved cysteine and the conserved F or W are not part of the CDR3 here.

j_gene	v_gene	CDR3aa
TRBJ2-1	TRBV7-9	ASSSSRGTGDNEQF
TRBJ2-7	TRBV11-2	ASSLPRYRGRDEQY
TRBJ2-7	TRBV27	ASSPGQGWLDYEQY
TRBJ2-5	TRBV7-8	ASSADRVQETQY
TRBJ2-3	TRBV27	ASSWGDRGTDTQY
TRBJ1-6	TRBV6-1	ASSEAGRRDSPLH
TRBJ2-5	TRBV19	ASSIGGAWETQY
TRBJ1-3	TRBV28	ASRGGGARGNTIY
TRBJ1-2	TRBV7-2	ASSSHGQGAGYT
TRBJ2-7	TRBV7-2	ASSHGTGAYEQY
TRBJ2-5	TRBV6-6	ASSFSETQY
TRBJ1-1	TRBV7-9	ASSPLGDSTEAF
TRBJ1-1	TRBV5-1	ASSLNGQNTEAF
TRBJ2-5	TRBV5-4	ASSPRTAAQETQY
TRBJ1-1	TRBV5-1	ASSFGTPGSTEAF
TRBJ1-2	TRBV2	ASSDRRGADGYT
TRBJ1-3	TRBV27	ASSRDRGPGNTIY
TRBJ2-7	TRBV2	ASSEAQWDSSYEQY
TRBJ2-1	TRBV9	ASSDRPGAPEQF
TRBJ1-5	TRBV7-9	ASSFGKGQPQH
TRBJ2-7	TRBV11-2	ASSSRGRAPEQY
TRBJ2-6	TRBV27	ASSLTASGVSSGANVLT
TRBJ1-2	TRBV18	ASSLDRGKNYGYT
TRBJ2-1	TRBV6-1	ASSVPTGVEQF
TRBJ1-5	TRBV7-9	ASSFSGDNQPQH
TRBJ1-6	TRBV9	ASSVTFNSPLH
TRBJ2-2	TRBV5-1	ASSSSPKNTGELF
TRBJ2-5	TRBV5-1	ASSLDGHQETQY
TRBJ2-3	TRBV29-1	SVEVGTGHVDTQY
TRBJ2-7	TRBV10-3	AISRDRPGGYEQY
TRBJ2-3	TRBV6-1	ASYLDTQY
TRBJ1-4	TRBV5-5	ASSLGQGWSHNEKLF
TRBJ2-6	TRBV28	ASSSQTQGLNVLT
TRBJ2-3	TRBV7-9	ASSPGEWSTDTQY
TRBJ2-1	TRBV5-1	ASSRPPGEQF
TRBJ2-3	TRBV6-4	ASSVAGGGTDTQY
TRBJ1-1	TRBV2	ASTGRMGTEAF
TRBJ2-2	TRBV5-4	ASSLVQGLAGELF
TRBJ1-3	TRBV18	ASSPNSPPDTIY
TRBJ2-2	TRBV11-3	ASSRRSGQAANTGELF
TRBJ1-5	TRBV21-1	ASSRGQSGVDNQPQH
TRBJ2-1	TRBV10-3	AISESTRTVNYNEQF
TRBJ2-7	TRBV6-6	ASSSGQYLEQY